The source of this T cell receptor (beta chain) is a study of CD8+CD57+ T cells in acquired aplastic anemia. For the study at large: DNA per sorted CD4+ or CD8+ sample ranged roughly 0.19 to 30 ug, averaging around 3 ug. Points from the study as a whole: Approximately 30 CD8+ CDR3 sequences were shared between patients and controls. Controls did not differ significantly from patients in CD8+ Simpson's diversity.

Patients included in sequencing had previously demonstrated CD8+CD57+ cell expansion by flow cytometry. When blood sampling took place, the patients had received no therapy. The CDR3 consists of 10 residues. Trimming pared 2 bases from V and 15 bases from J, leaving 5 bases between. Germline V gene sequence: CDR1 SNHLY, CDR2 FYNNEI. This clonotype has just a few counts. The target antigen is unknown. Using genomic DNA as the template, TCR beta VDJ and CDR3 profiling was carried out. TCRdb analysed the reads with MiXCR anew, one entry per CDR3 protein. The top ten hold roughly three fifths of the sample, which has about 200,000 distinct CDR3 sequences, 60% to 80% seen once.

This TCR was sampled from a human donor with aplastic anemia. Sequencing input: sorted CD4+, CD8+, or CD8+CD57+ T cells (not recorded which) from PBMCs. J is TRBJ1-6 and V is TRBV2; D remains ambiguous. The CDR3 region has the DNA TGTGCCAGCAGTGAAAGGGACCTCCACTTT. Encoded protein: CASSERDLHF.